The clone carrying this TCR beta chain was picked up a small number of times. Its antigen is currently unknown. Researchers ran the PCR with 60 Vbeta and 13 Jbeta primers. Libraries were prepared by immunoSEQ multiplex PCR; TCRdb keeps only in-frame clonotypes and omits some of them. Among 100,000 or so clones listed, over 65% were seen once. The data originate from a study of cytomegalovirus exposure and HLA in healthy donors. General study findings and limits: Further analysis, carried out later, found HLA-associated TCR beta chains more clonally expanded than equally common other chains.

CDR1 is MNHEY, CDR2 SVGAGI, per germline. The CDR3 is 14 residues long. Trimming removed 0 bases from V and 8 bases from J, with 13 bases in between. Sequencing input: PBMCs. V is TRBV6-5 and J is TRBJ1-2; TRBD1 might be the D (5 bases). The source is a man in his forties in good health and CMV-seronegative. CDR3 in amino acids: CASSYSGGGDGYTF. CDR3 sequence (DNA): TGTGCCAGCAGTTACTCCGGGGGTGGGGACGGCTACACCTTC.